The 30 T cell receptor beta chains below all came from one sample that was sequenced in a study of blood T cell repertoires in COVID-19. Some clones are missing from TCRdb's copy, which holds only in-frame ones; the method was immunoSEQ multiplex PCR. The profile shows under 200,000 clones, approximately 85% of them singletons. The sample taken for sequencing was peripheral blood. The source is a woman older than 75 with COVID-19, enrolled during active disease.

The rearrangement joins TRBV15 to TRBJ2-5, with 10 bases lining up with TRBD2. Germline V gene lookup returns CDR1 LNHNV and CDR2 YYDKDF (reference sequence). The CDR3 is 15 amino acids. Germline trimming cut 0 bases from V and 4 bases from J; bases unmatched to any gene: 2. The chain's CDR3 is CATSRDSGGRETQYF. CDR3 nucleotide sequence: TGTGCCACCAGCAGAGATAGCGGGGGGAGAGAGACCCAGTACTTC.

This rearrangement joins TRBV6-5 to TRBJ2-7; 15 positions match TRBD2. CDR3 length equals 15 residues. CDR1 MNHEY and CDR2 SVGAGI come from the germline V gene. The trim removed 6 bases at V and 5 bases at J, leaving 5 bases unmatched. This CDR3 is CASRGTSGRRDEQYF. The CDR3 nucleotides are TGTGCCAGCAGGGGGACTAGCGGGAGGAGGGACGAGCAGTACTTC.

The chain couples TRBV7-3 to TRBJ2-7; 7 bases map to TRBD1. The CDR3 runs 16 residues. Per the germline V gene, CDR1 is SGHTA and CDR2 is FQGTGA. V shed 5 bases, J shed 4 bases, and the junction held 14 bases outside the gene matches. For the CDR3, the DNA is TGTGCCAGCAGCCGAGTAGGACAGGCTTCATGTTACGAGCAGTACTTC. Translating gives CASSRVGQASCYEQYF.

The chain recombines TRBV4-2 with TRBJ1-4, with 11 bases matching TRBD1. V was clipped by 6 bases and J by 3 bases; unmatched bases: 9. The CDR3 spans 17 residues. Germline V gene data show CDR1 as LGHNA and CDR2 as YNFKEQ. CDR3 sequence: CASRRGQGAWANEKLFF. CDR3 DNA sequence: TGTGCCAGCAGGAGAGGACAGGGGGCCTGGGCTAATGAAAAACTGTTTTTT.

V and J are TRBV24-1 and TRBJ2-7; 9 nucleotides agree with TRBD1. With 7 bases clipped from V and 1 base from J, the junction kept 4 bases outside the gene matches. CDR1 KGHDR and CDR2 SFDVKD come from the germline V gene. This CDR3 is 14 amino acids long. The CDR3: CATRRGTGSYEQYF. CDR3 sequence (DNA): TGTGCCACCAGGAGGGGGACAGGGTCCTACGAGCAGTACTTC.

The V gene is TRBV3-1 (or the pseudogene TRBV3-2), the J gene TRBJ2-7; 8 bases fit TRBD2. Trimming at V came to 0 bases and at J to 7 bases, leaving 17 bases not matched to a gene. The CDR3 has 18 residues. Germline lookup yields CDR1 LGHDT and CDR2 YNNKEL (reference sequence). The CDR3 DNA is TGTGCCAGCAGCCAAGAACGGGGTCTAGCGGGCCTCGTCGGGGAGCAGTACTTC. Its translation is CASSQERGLAGLVGEQYF.

This clone has a handful of counts. The chain uses TRBV12-5 and TRBJ2-1, with TRBD2 matching 9 bases. V shed 4 bases, J shed 0 bases, and the junction held 1 base outside the gene matches. Germline V CDR1 and CDR2: LGHNT, FRNRAP. The CDR3 runs to 15 residues. The CDR3 here is CASGWRGGSYNEQFF. The DNA of the CDR3 is TGTGCTAGTGGTTGGCGGGGGGGCTCCTACAATGAGCAGTTCTTC.

V and J are TRBV7-8 and TRBJ1-5; no reliable D call. The germline V gene has CDR1 SGHVS and CDR2 FQNEAQ. With 5 bases removed from V and 0 bases from J, the gap between germline ends came to 11 bases. The CDR3 consists of 15 residues. The DNA for the CDR3 is TGTGCCAGCAGCCGTTCGGGGAATAGCAATCAGCCCCAGCATTTT. As protein: CASSRSGNSNQPQHF.

V usage is TRBV10-3 and J usage is TRBJ2-3, with 8 bases identical to TRBD1. The germline V gene encodes CDR1 ENHRY and CDR2 SYGVKD. The CDR3 extends over 13 amino acids. The V segment lost 8 bases and the J segment 5 bases; nucleotides outside the gene matches: 6. CDR3 sequence: CAILDRVGDTQYF. DNA of the CDR3: TGTGCCATCCTGGACAGGGTTGGAGATACGCAGTATTTT.

V is TRBV27 and J is TRBJ1-6; D perhaps matches TRBD1 (6 bases). The CDR3 is made up of 14 amino acids. Germline V CDR1 and CDR2: MNHEY, SMNVEV (reference sequence). The V gene lost 3 bases and the J gene lost 8 bases, with 11 bases spanning the gap. CDR3 amino acids: CASSFLAGDSPLHF. The CDR3 DNA reads as TGTGCCAGCAGTTTTCTGGCAGGGGATTCACCCCTCCACTTT.

In nucleotides, the CDR3 is TGTGCCTGGAGTGTACGGGGAGCTGGGGCCAACGTCCTGACTTTC. This sequence encodes CAWSVRGAGANVLTF. The chain combines TRBV30 with TRBJ2-6, with D maybe TRBD2 (5 bases). Germline V gene lookup returns CDR1 GTSNPN and CDR2 SVGIG (reference sequence). V was trimmed by 0 bases and J by 2 bases, leaving 8 bases between them. This CDR3 contains 15 residues.

V usage is TRBV6-1 and J usage is TRBJ2-1, with D possibly TRBD1 on 5 matching bases. CDR1 is MNHNS and CDR2 is SASEGT in the germline V gene. Trimming took 2 bases from V and 14 from J, leaving 16 bases between them. The CDR3 is 13 residues long. DNA of the CDR3: TGTGCCAGCAGTGAACGAGGACACATTGGGAAGTTCTTC. Amino acid sequence: CASSERGHIGKFF.

This clone was detected only once. CDR3 in DNA: TGCAGCGCTCAGACTGTGAATCAGCCCCAGCATTTT. Amino acid sequence: CSAQTVNQPQHF. The rearrangement uses TRBV29-1 and TRBJ1-5; D ambiguous. Trimming took 7 bases from V and 4 from J, leaving 11 bases between them. The CDR3 sequence is 12 residues long. In germline, CDR1 is SQVTM, CDR2 ANQGSEA.

J is TRBJ1-6 and V is TRBV6-2 or TRBV6-3; tentatively, D is TRBD1 (5 bases). CDR1 is MNHEY, CDR2 SVGEGT, per germline. V was trimmed by 7 bases and J by 4 bases, leaving 14 bases between them. This CDR3 comprises 15 residues. The CDR3 loop is CASTPSRGYNSPLHF. The CDR3 bases are TGTGCCAGCACCCCTTCCCGGGGGTATAATTCACCCCTCCACTTT.

The CDR3 loop reads CASRLAGVQETQYF. The CDR3 bases are TGCGCCAGCAGACTAGCGGGAGTCCAAGAGACCCAGTACTTC. The V and J genes are TRBV5-1 and TRBJ2-5; 11 bases agree with TRBD2. The CDR3 sequence is 14 residues long. The V gene end was trimmed by 5 bases and the J gene end by 1 base; junction bases not matched to a gene: 1. In germline, CDR1 is SGHRS, CDR2 YFSETQ.

The genes are TRBV7-3 and TRBJ1-1, with 9 positions matching TRBD1. The CDR3 is 14 residues long. Germline V gives CDR1 SGHTA, CDR2 FQGTGA. J gave up 3 bases and V 5 bases, and 4 bases lay outside the gene matches. The CDR3 DNA reads as TGTGCCAGCAGCAAACAGGGGGCGGACACTGAAGCTTTCTTT. Translation gives CASSKQGADTEAFF. Full variable domain (outside the CDR3, taken from reference TRBV7-3 and TRBJ1-1): GAGVSQTPSNKVTEKGKYVELRCDPISGHTALYWYRQSLGQGPEFLIYFQGTGAADDSGLPNDRFFAVRPEGSVSTLKIQRTERGDSAVYLCASSKQGADTEAFFGQGTRLTVV.

The chain links TRBV29-1 to TRBJ2-1, with 11 bases lining up with TRBD2. V was clipped by 7 bases and J by 0 bases; unmatched bases: 14. The CDR3 covers 18 residues. Germline V gene data show CDR1 as SQVTM and CDR2 as ANQGSEA. The CDR3 coding sequence is TGCAGCGGGGGGGCCGGGACTAGCGGCTCCAGCTCCTACAATGAGCAGTTCTTC. Translated: CSGGAGTSGSSSYNEQFF.

This chain uses TRBV5-1 with TRBJ2-1, with 8 bases that match TRBD2. The CDR3 is 16 amino acids. V was pared by 5 bases and J by 2 bases, with 9 bases of the junction left unmatched. Germline V gene data show CDR1 as SGHRS and CDR2 as YFSETQ. The CDR3: CASRIAGRGPYNEQFF. The CDR3 DNA sequence: TGCGCCAGCAGAATAGCGGGACGGGGACCCTACAATGAGCAGTTCTTC.

The V gene is TRBV7-2, the J gene TRBJ2-1; D may be TRBD2 (6 bases). Germline lookup yields CDR1 SGHTA and CDR2 FQGNSA. This CDR3 has 14 residues. V was shortened by 5 bases and J by 4 bases, with 12 bases between the two germline ends. CDR3 coding DNA: TGTGCCAGCAGCATGAGGACTATTTACAATGAGCAGTTCTTC. It encodes CASSMRTIYNEQFF.

The chain couples TRBV18 to TRBJ2-7, with TRBD1 matching over 9 bases. Losses at the gene ends were 6 bases for V and 4 bases for J; bases not matched to a gene: 10. CDR1 KGHSH and CDR2 LQKENI come from the germline V gene. This CDR3 has 15 residues. The CDR3, as DNA: TGTGCCAGCTCGCTCGCCGGGACAGGGCTTTACGAGCAGTACTTC. Encoded protein: CASSLAGTGLYEQYF.

This chain joins TRBV6-1 and TRBJ1-5; a weak D match, TRBD1 (5 bases). The V and J ends lost 2 bases and 5 bases respectively, with 13 bases between them. The germline V gene encodes CDR1 MNHNS and CDR2 SASEGT. This CDR3 comprises 15 residues. CDR3 sequence: CASSEQAGGDQPQHF. CDR3 DNA sequence: TGTGCCAGCAGTGAACAGGCAGGAGGGGATCAGCCCCAGCATTTT.

The CDR3 DNA reads TGCAGCGTTGAATTCTTAGGAGGGACGTCTGGCTACACCTTC. Translated: CSVEFLGGTSGYTF. The V gene is TRBV29-1, the J gene TRBJ1-2, with D possibly matching TRBD1 (5 bases). Germline-derived CDR1 and CDR2 are SQVTM and ANQGSEA. This CDR3 contains 14 residues. V lost 2 bases to trimming and J lost 7 bases, with 17 bases between them.

The genes are TRBV6-6 and TRBJ2-7; tentative D call: TRBD1 (6 bases). The V and J ends lost 6 bases and 0 bases respectively, with 12 bases between them. The CDR3 has 14 amino acids. Germline lookup yields CDR1 MNHNY and CDR2 SVGAGI (reference sequence). The CDR3 reads CASSNRDNSYEQYF. DNA for the CDR3: TGTGCCAGCAGCAACCGGGACAACTCCTACGAGCAGTACTTC.

The chain is built from TRBV11-2 and TRBJ2-3; the match to TRBD2 covers 9 bases. CDR3 length: 15 residues. The germline CDR1 and CDR2 sequences are SGHAT and FQNNGV. V lost 3 bases and J lost 4; bases outside the gene matches: 5. The CDR3 loop is CASSFLAGVSDTQYF. CDR3 DNA: TGTGCCAGCAGCTTTTTAGCGGGGGTATCAGATACGCAGTATTTT.

The rearrangement joins TRBV10-1 to TRBJ2-3; TRBD2 agrees at 9 bases. The CDR3 contains 16 residues. J gave up 5 bases and V 0 bases, and 6 bases lay outside the gene matches. Per germline, CDR1 WNHNN and CDR2 SYGVQD (reference sequence). The CDR3, as DNA: TGCGCCAGCAGTGAGTCTAGCGGGAGAAGTGGAGATACGCAGTATTTT. Encoded protein: CASSESSGRSGDTQYF.

The V gene is TRBV7-6, the J gene TRBJ1-2, with 10 bases matching TRBD1. The CDR3 sequence is 16 residues long. Germline V gene lookup returns CDR1 SGHVS and CDR2 FNYEAQ. The V segment lost 6 bases and the J segment 4 bases; nucleotides outside the gene matches: 11. CDR3 loop: CASSTKPGQGLYGYTF. The DNA for the CDR3 is TGTGCCAGCAGTACGAAGCCGGGACAGGGGCTCTATGGCTACACCTTC. Combining the CDR3 with reference TRBV7-6 and TRBJ1-2 gives the whole variable domain GAGVSQSPRYKVTKRGQDVALRCDPISGHVSLYWYRQALGQGPEFLTYFNYEAQQDKSGLPNDRFSAERPEGSISTLTIQRTEQRDSAMYRCASSTKPGQGLYGYTFGSGTRLTVV.

The rearrangement joins TRBV19 to TRBJ1-1; weak D call: TRBD1 (6 bases). Germline V gene lookup returns CDR1 LNHDA and CDR2 SQIVND (reference sequence). The CDR3 contains 14 residues. V was pared by 2 bases and J by 1 base, with 8 bases between. CDR3 coding DNA: TGTGCCAGTAGTATACCGGGACAGAACACTGAAGCTTTCTTT. Translated, it gives CASSIPGQNTEAFF. Using reference TRBV19 and TRBJ1-1 for the parts outside the CDR3, the full variable domain is DGGITQSPKYLFRKEGQNVTLSCEQNLNHDAMYWYRQDPGQGLRLIYYSQIVNDFQKGDIAEGYSVSREKKESFPLTVTSAQKNPTAFYLCASSIPGQNTEAFFGQGTRLTVV.

The rearrangement joins TRBV18 to TRBJ2-5; TRBD2 is a possible D gene (5 bases). Trimming pared 3 bases from V and 2 bases from J, leaving 13 bases between. The CDR3 covers 15 residues. Germline V gene lookup returns CDR1 KGHSH and CDR2 LQKENI. The CDR3 reads CASSPPSRAQETQYF. The CDR3 region has the DNA TGTGCCAGCTCACCCCCCTCGCGGGCACAAGAGACCCAGTACTTC.

The rearrangement joins TRBV7-3 to TRBJ2-5; 8 bases agree with TRBD2. Germline loops: CDR1 SGHTA, CDR2 FQGTGA. The CDR3 contains 16 residues. V shed 5 bases, J shed 1 base, and the junction held 9 bases outside the gene matches. Written as DNA, the CDR3 is TGTGCCAGCAGCCCGAGCCTGGGACTAGGCCAAGAGACCCAGTACTTC. Encoded protein: CASSPSLGLGQETQYF.

The chain is built from TRBV29-1 and TRBJ2-7; 7 nucleotides agree with TRBD1. Germline V gene lookup returns CDR1 SQVTM and CDR2 ANQGSEA. The CDR3 extends over 13 amino acids. V shed 6 bases and J 3 bases; nucleotides not matched to a gene: 8. The CDR3 region is CSVIRQGNYEQYF. The CDR3 DNA reads as TGCAGCGTGATTCGACAGGGAAACTACGAGCAGTACTTC.